Described below is a single T cell receptor (beta chain) sequence and its context. The antigen is unknown. Other DNA sequences in the same sample also yield this CDR3. The sample belongs to a study of shared clonotypes between healthy human individuals. Genomic DNA belonging to each subset was distributed in equal measure over several immunoSEQ plates. Profiling relied on immunoSEQ multiplex PCR, and the TCRdb table lists in-frame clones only, not all of them. Among some 2,100,000 clones listed, almost 96% were seen once. Broader study findings: Unshared clonotypes carried lower generation probabilities than those common to all four donors.

From germline, CDR1 is SGHTA and CDR2 FQGNSA. J lost 4 bases, V lost 0 bases, and 3 bases had no gene match. The CDR3 length is 15 residues. The sequence derives from a man aged 18 to 30 in good health. The chain links TRBV7-2 to TRBJ2-1; 7 bases match TRBD1. Sequenced: naive CD4+ T cells sorted from blood. Sample subset: CD45RA+ positively selected. The chain's CDR3 is CASSLAGTVYNEQFF. CDR3 nucleotides: TGTGCCAGCAGCTTAGCGGGGACAGTGTACAATGAGCAGTTCTTC.